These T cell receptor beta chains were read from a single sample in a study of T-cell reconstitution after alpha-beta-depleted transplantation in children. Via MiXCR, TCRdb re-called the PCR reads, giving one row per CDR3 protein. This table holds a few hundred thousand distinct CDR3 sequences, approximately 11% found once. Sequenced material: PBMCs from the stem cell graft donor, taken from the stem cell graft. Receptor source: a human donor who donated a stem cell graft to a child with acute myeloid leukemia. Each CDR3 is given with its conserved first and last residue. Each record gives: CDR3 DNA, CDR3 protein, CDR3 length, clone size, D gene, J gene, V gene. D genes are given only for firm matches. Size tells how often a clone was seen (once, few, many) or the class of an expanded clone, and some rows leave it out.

cdr3_nt: TGTGCCAGCATGGAGCGGGGCCACACAGATACGCAGTATTTT; cdr3_aa: CASMERGHTDTQYF; cdr3_length: 14; clone_size: few; d_call: TRBD2; j_call: TRBJ2-3; v_call: TRBV12-3/TRBV12-4
cdr3_nt: TGTGCCAGCAGCCAGGACAGAGGGTTTGGCTACACCTTC; cdr3_aa: CASSQDRGFGYTF; cdr3_length: 13; clone_size: -; d_call: -; j_call: TRBJ1-2; v_call: TRBV5-6
cdr3_nt: TGTGCCACCAGCAAACGATCCTCTGGAAACACCATATATTTT; cdr3_aa: CATSKRSSGNTIYF; cdr3_length: 14; clone_size: many; d_call: -; j_call: TRBJ1-3; v_call: TRBV15
cdr3_nt: TGTGCCAGCAGTTTGTCCTTGTCCTACGAGCAGTACTTC; cdr3_aa: CASSLSLSYEQYF; cdr3_length: 13; clone_size: -; d_call: -; j_call: TRBJ2-7; v_call: TRBV27
cdr3_nt: TGCAGTGCTAGAGTTATAGAAGGCTACACCTTC; cdr3_aa: CSARVIEGYTF; cdr3_length: 11; clone_size: few; d_call: -; j_call: TRBJ1-2; v_call: TRBV20-1
cdr3_nt: TGCAGTGCTAGAGATGTACTAGCGGGGCCCTCCTACGAGCAGTACTTC; cdr3_aa: CSARDVLAGPSYEQYF; cdr3_length: 16; clone_size: few; d_call: TRBD2; j_call: TRBJ2-7; v_call: TRBV20-1
cdr3_nt: TGTGCCAGCACCCCTGAAACCGGGAATTCACCCCTCCACTTT; cdr3_aa: CASTPETGNSPLHF; cdr3_length: 14; clone_size: -; d_call: -; j_call: TRBJ1-6; v_call: TRBV2
cdr3_nt: TGTGCCAGCGAGCGAAGTCCGAACACCGGGGAGCTGTTTTTT; cdr3_aa: CASERSPNTGELFF; cdr3_length: 14; clone_size: many; d_call: -; j_call: TRBJ2-2; v_call: TRBV25-1
cdr3_nt: TGCAGTGCTAGTGGCCTAGCGGGTTCTCCAGAGACCCAGTACTTC; cdr3_aa: CSASGLAGSPETQYF; cdr3_length: 15; clone_size: few; d_call: TRBD2; j_call: TRBJ2-5; v_call: TRBV20-1
cdr3_nt: TGTGCCAGCAGCCCCGACCACAGGGGAACTAATGAAAAACTGTTTTTT; cdr3_aa: CASSPDHRGTNEKLFF; cdr3_length: 16; clone_size: many; d_call: TRBD1; j_call: TRBJ1-4; v_call: TRBV9
cdr3_nt: TGCAGTGCTAGAGACCTAGTTTCCTACAATGAGCAGTTCTTC; cdr3_aa: CSARDLVSYNEQFF; cdr3_length: 14; clone_size: -; d_call: -; j_call: TRBJ2-1; v_call: TRBV20-1
cdr3_nt: TGCGCCAGCAGCTTGGCGGGCACAACCCTTGGTGAAAAACTGTTTTTT; cdr3_aa: CASSLAGTTLGEKLFF; cdr3_length: 16; clone_size: many; d_call: -; j_call: TRBJ1-4; v_call: TRBV5-1
cdr3_nt: TGTGCCAGCAGTCTGACTAGCACTCCCTCCTACAATGAGCAGTTCTTC; cdr3_aa: CASSLTSTPSYNEQFF; cdr3_length: 16; clone_size: -; d_call: TRBD2; j_call: TRBJ2-1; v_call: TRBV6-2/TRBV6-3
cdr3_nt: TGCAGTGCTAGAGTGCGGGAAACTAATCAGCCCCAGCATTTT; cdr3_aa: CSARVRETNQPQHF; cdr3_length: 14; clone_size: -; d_call: -; j_call: TRBJ1-5; v_call: TRBV20-1
cdr3_nt: TGTGCCAGCAGTTTTGGGGATACAGGGGCTCGGGACACTGAAGCTTTCTTT; cdr3_aa: CASSFGDTGARDTEAFF; cdr3_length: 17; clone_size: -; d_call: TRBD1; j_call: TRBJ1-1; v_call: TRBV12-3/TRBV12-4
cdr3_nt: TGCGCCAGCAGCTTGGAGGGCGAAAACATTCAGTACTTC; cdr3_aa: CASSLEGENIQYF; cdr3_length: 13; clone_size: few; d_call: -; j_call: TRBJ2-4; v_call: TRBV5-1
cdr3_nt: TGCAGCGTGGGTGGGGACTATGGCTACACCTTC; cdr3_aa: CSVGGDYGYTF; cdr3_length: 11; clone_size: -; d_call: -; j_call: TRBJ1-2; v_call: TRBV29-1
cdr3_nt: TGTGCCAGCAGCGTTACCGGGACCTACAACTATGGCTACACCTTC; cdr3_aa: CASSVTGTYNYGYTF; cdr3_length: 15; clone_size: -; d_call: -; j_call: TRBJ1-2; v_call: TRBV9
cdr3_nt: TGCAGCGTTGATGTGGCGGGAGGAAATGAGCAGTTCTTC; cdr3_aa: CSVDVAGGNEQFF; cdr3_length: 13; clone_size: many; d_call: TRBD2; j_call: TRBJ2-1; v_call: TRBV29-1
cdr3_nt: TGTGCCAGCAGCTTAGAACGGGCCCGAAGAGACACCATATATTTT; cdr3_aa: CASSLERARRDTIYF; cdr3_length: 15; clone_size: few; d_call: -; j_call: TRBJ1-3; v_call: TRBV11-2
cdr3_nt: TGTGCCAGCTCCAAGCTCGGGGAGCTGTTTTTT; cdr3_aa: CASSKLGELFF; cdr3_length: 11; clone_size: many; d_call: -; j_call: TRBJ2-2; v_call: TRBV6-1
cdr3_nt: TGTGCCACCTCCCTCTGGACAGAAAATAATTCACCCCTCCACTTT; cdr3_aa: CATSLWTENNSPLHF; cdr3_length: 15; clone_size: few; d_call: -; j_call: TRBJ1-6; v_call: TRBV21-1
cdr3_nt: TGTGCCACCAGCGGTAAGGAGCGGAGCTCCTACAATGAGCAGTTCTTC; cdr3_aa: CATSGKERSSYNEQFF; cdr3_length: 16; clone_size: few; d_call: -; j_call: TRBJ2-1; v_call: TRBV15
cdr3_nt: TGTGCCAGCAGCCAAGATTCCAGCGGGGGCAATGAGCAGTTCTTC; cdr3_aa: CASSQDSSGGNEQFF; cdr3_length: 15; clone_size: few; d_call: TRBD2; j_call: TRBJ2-1; v_call: TRBV3-1
cdr3_nt: TGTGCCAGCAGTTACTCTTTGGGCCAGGAAGCTTTCTTT; cdr3_aa: CASSYSLGQEAFF; cdr3_length: 13; clone_size: -; d_call: -; j_call: TRBJ1-1; v_call: TRBV6-6
cdr3_nt: TGTGCCAGCAGTTACTCGCCGGGACAAGAGACCCAGTACTTC; cdr3_aa: CASSYSPGQETQYF; cdr3_length: 14; clone_size: many; d_call: -; j_call: TRBJ2-5; v_call: TRBV6-5
cdr3_nt: TGTGCCAGCAGTCCTAGGGACAGAAACACAGATACGCAGTATTTT; cdr3_aa: CASSPRDRNTDTQYF; cdr3_length: 15; clone_size: few; d_call: TRBD1; j_call: TRBJ2-3; v_call: TRBV12-3/TRBV12-4
cdr3_nt: TGTGCCAGCAGCCCCGACAGGGGGAAAATTGATTGGTCCTACAATGAGCAGTTCTTC; cdr3_aa: CASSPDRGKIDWSYNEQFF; cdr3_length: 19; clone_size: -; d_call: TRBD1; j_call: TRBJ2-1; v_call: TRBV5-6
cdr3_nt: TGCAGCGCGGGACAGCTGACCTACGAGCAGTACTTC; cdr3_aa: CSAGQLTYEQYF; cdr3_length: 12; clone_size: -; d_call: TRBD1; j_call: TRBJ2-7; v_call: TRBV29-1
cdr3_nt: TGTGCCAGCAGCGCCCGACATGAGAGGGGGGATGGCTACACCTTC; cdr3_aa: CASSARHERGDGYTF; cdr3_length: 15; clone_size: -; d_call: -; j_call: TRBJ1-2; v_call: TRBV9
cdr3_nt: TGTGCCAGCAGTGACCTCCTAGCCGAAAAACTGTTTTTT; cdr3_aa: CASSDLLAEKLFF; cdr3_length: 13; clone_size: -; d_call: -; j_call: TRBJ1-4; v_call: TRBV12-3/TRBV12-4
cdr3_nt: TGTGCCAGCAGACCGCAGGGGGGGCAGCCCCAGCATTTT; cdr3_aa: CASRPQGGQPQHF; cdr3_length: 13; clone_size: few; d_call: TRBD1; j_call: TRBJ1-5; v_call: TRBV6-1
cdr3_nt: TGCAGCGTCGGGGTCCCGGGCGAGCAGTACTTC; cdr3_aa: CSVGVPGEQYF; cdr3_length: 11; clone_size: few; d_call: -; j_call: TRBJ2-7; v_call: TRBV29-1
cdr3_nt: TGCGCCAGCAGCCAAGAGGGCAGGGGGAGCAATGAGCAGTTCTTC; cdr3_aa: CASSQEGRGSNEQFF; cdr3_length: 15; clone_size: many; d_call: TRBD1; j_call: TRBJ2-1; v_call: TRBV4-3
cdr3_nt: TGTGCCTGGAGTTCGGGCGTGAGTAGCTCCTACAATGAGCAGTTCTTC; cdr3_aa: CAWSSGVSSSYNEQFF; cdr3_length: 16; clone_size: -; d_call: -; j_call: TRBJ2-1; v_call: TRBV30
cdr3_nt: TGTGCCAGCAGCATGACAGGGGACCAGCCCCAGCATTTT; cdr3_aa: CASSMTGDQPQHF; cdr3_length: 13; clone_size: many; d_call: TRBD1; j_call: TRBJ1-5; v_call: TRBV7-9
cdr3_nt: TGCAGCGTTGTTTTTAGCACGGTCCGTGGCTACACCTTC; cdr3_aa: CSVVFSTVRGYTF; cdr3_length: 13; clone_size: many; d_call: -; j_call: TRBJ1-2; v_call: TRBV29-1